The clone carrying this TCR beta chain was counted many times. The antigen remains undetermined. The data were obtained in a study of identical twins. Study conclusions and caveats: Reduced insertions were recorded for abundant cord blood beta clonotypes, with no such pattern in memory repertoires.

Trimming cost V 3 bases and J 4 bases; bases outside gene matches: 13. Germline loops: CDR1 SQVTM, CDR2 ANQGSEA. The CDR3 has 16 amino acids. TCRdb redid the calling of the 5' RACE reads with MiXCR, one entry per CDR3 protein. The sample records roughly 260,000 distinct CDR3 sequences, 6% to 8% being singletons. The same specimen was also included in a second study, on yellow fever vaccine responses in identical twins. That work contributes: Twins reportedly mounted vaccine T cell responses that seemed partly convergent, partly personalized.

The source material was CD8+ T cells sorted from blood. The J gene is TRBJ2-7, the V gene TRBV29-1, with 9 bases aligning to TRBD1. The sequence was collected from a woman younger than 35 in good health. CDR3 sequence (DNA): TGCAGCGTTGATGGGCTCCCCGGGACAGGGTCATACGAGCAGTACTTC. Protein: CSVDGLPGTGSYEQYF.